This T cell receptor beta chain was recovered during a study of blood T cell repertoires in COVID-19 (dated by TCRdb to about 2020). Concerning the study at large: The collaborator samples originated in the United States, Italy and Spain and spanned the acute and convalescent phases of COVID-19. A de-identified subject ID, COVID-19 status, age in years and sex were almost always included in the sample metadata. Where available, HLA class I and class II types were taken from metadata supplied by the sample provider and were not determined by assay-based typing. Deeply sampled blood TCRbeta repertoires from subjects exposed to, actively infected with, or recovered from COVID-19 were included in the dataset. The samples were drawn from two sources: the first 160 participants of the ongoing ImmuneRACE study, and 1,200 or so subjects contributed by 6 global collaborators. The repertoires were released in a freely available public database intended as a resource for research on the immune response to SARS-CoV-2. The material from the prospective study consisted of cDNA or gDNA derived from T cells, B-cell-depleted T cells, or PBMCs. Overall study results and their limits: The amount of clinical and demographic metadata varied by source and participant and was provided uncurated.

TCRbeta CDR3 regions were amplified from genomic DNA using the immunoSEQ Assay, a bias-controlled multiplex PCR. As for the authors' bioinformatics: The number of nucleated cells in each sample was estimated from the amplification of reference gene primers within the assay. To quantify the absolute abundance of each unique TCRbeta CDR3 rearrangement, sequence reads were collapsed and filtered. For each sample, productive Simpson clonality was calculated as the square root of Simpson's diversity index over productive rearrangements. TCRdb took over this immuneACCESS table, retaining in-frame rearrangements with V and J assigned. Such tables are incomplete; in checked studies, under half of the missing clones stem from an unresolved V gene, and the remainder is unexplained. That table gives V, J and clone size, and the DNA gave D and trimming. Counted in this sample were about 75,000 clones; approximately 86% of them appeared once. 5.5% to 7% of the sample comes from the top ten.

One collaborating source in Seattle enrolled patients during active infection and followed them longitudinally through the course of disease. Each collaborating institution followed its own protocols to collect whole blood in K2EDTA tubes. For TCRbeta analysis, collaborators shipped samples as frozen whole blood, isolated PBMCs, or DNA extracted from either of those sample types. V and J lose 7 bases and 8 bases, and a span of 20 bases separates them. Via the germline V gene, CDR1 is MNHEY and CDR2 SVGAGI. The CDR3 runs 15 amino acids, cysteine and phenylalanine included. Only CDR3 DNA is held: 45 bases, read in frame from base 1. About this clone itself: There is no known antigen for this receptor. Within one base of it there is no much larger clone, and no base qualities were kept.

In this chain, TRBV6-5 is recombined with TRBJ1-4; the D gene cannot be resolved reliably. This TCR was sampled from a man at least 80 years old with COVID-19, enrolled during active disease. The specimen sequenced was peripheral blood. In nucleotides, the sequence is TGTGCCAGCACCCCCCGAGGCCTCTCGCAGGAAAAACTGTTTTTT. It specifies CASTPRGLSQEKLFF.